Shown below are 18 T cell receptor beta chains from a single sample sequenced in a study of Ad26.COV2.S vaccination and SARS-CoV-2 variants. As for treatment: some 19 received Ad26.COV2.S at low or high dose, single or two shots; several received placebo; per-sample allocation not given. Samples analyzed were those drawn on day 63 after the first vaccine or placebo injection. The assay was immunoSEQ multiplex PCR, and TCRdb's table has in-frame clones only and misses some. In the table there are 300,000 to 400,000 clones, just under 85% of which are singletons. Specimen: peripheral blood, collected in a trial of Ad26.COV2.S vaccine versus placebo. The receptors were gathered from a person aged 18-65 years who received the Ad26.COV2.S COVID-19 vaccine or a placebo.

The chain has TRBV6-5 and TRBJ2-1; 9 bases are a match to TRBD1. The V segment lost 8 bases and the J segment 8 bases; nucleotides outside the gene matches: 4. Germline V lookup: CDR1 MNHEY, CDR2 SVGAGI. The CDR3 is made up of 12 amino acids. CDR3 bases: TGTGCCAGCGGGGACAGGGTGTATGAGCAGTTCTTC. This gives the protein CASGDRVYEQFF.

This rearrangement joins TRBV5-1 to TRBJ1-2; D is uncertain. The CDR3 consists of 13 residues. Germline V gene lookup returns CDR1 SGHRS and CDR2 YFSETQ. Trimming took off 2 bases at V and 8 bases at J, with 13 bases between the two ends. The CDR3 bases are TGCGCCAGCAGCTTAAGGGCGGGCTGGGGCTACACCTTC. Encoded protein: CASSLRAGWGYTF.

This chain links TRBV4-1 with TRBJ1-4; D unclear. Trimming removed 0 bases at V and 8 bases at J, with 4 bases between. Germline V gene sequence: CDR1 MGHRA, CDR2 YSYEKL. This CDR3 is built from 12 residues. CDR3 sequence (DNA): TGCGCCAGCAGCCAAGATCGGGAAAAACTGTTTTTT. Its translation is CASSQDREKLFF.

V and J are TRBV24-1 and TRBJ2-1; 8 bases line up with TRBD2. The CDR3 is 15 residues long. The J segment lost 7 bases and the V segment lost 0 bases, leaving 4 bases of the junction unmatched. CDR1 and CDR2 from the germline V gene are KGHDR and SFDVKD. CDR3 in amino acids: CATSDLLGGANEQFF. As DNA, the CDR3 is TGTGCCACCAGTGATTTGCTCGGGGGGGCGAATGAGCAGTTCTTC.

The rearrangement uses TRBV4-1 and TRBJ1-2, with 8 positions matching TRBD1. The germline CDR1 and CDR2 sequences are MGHRA and YSYEKL. The J segment lost 8 bases and the V segment lost 2 bases, leaving 7 bases of the junction unmatched. The CDR3 has 14 residues. The CDR3 reads CASSQYGTGIGYTF. As DNA, the CDR3 is TGCGCCAGCAGCCAATACGGGACAGGCATCGGCTACACCTTC.

The rearrangement joins TRBV7-3 to TRBJ2-1; 7 positions match TRBD1. The CDR3 is 15 residues long. The V and J ends lost 5 bases and 7 bases, in that order; junction bases with no gene match: 11. Germline assignment: CDR1 SGHTA and CDR2 FQGTGA. DNA of the CDR3: TGTGCCAGCAGCCAACAGGGGTCCCCGTGGAATGAGCAGTTCTTC. Amino acids: CASSQQGSPWNEQFF.

The J gene is TRBJ2-1, the V gene TRBV27, with TRBD1 matching 8 bases. The germline gives CDR1 MNHEY, CDR2 SMNVEV (reference sequence). The CDR3 is 13 amino acids. The J segment lost 10 bases and the V segment lost 2 bases, leaving 4 bases of the junction unmatched. CDR3 protein: CASSLGRGQEQFF. The CDR3 DNA follows: TGTGCCAGCAGTTTAGGCAGGGGGCAAGAGCAGTTCTTC.

The chain joins TRBV3-1 (or the pseudogene TRBV3-2) to TRBJ2-5, with a weak D call TRBD1 (5 bases). This CDR3 has 17 residues. CDR1 and CDR2 from the germline V gene are LGHDT and YNNKEL (reference sequence). V was shortened by 0 bases and J by 4 bases, with 18 bases between the two germline ends. The CDR3 DNA is TGTGCCAGCAGCCAAGATTCTCAGGGTTCCGCCCGAGAGACCCAGTACTTC. The encoded protein is CASSQDSQGSARETQYF.

The chain employs TRBV7-8 and TRBJ2-1, with unresolved D. V was clipped by 3 bases and J by 2 bases, with 8 bases between them. Per germline, CDR1 SGHVS and CDR2 FQNEAQ. The CDR3 has 14 amino acids. This chain's CDR3 is CASSFGLAYNEQFF. The CDR3 bases are TGTGCCAGCAGCTTCGGCCTTGCCTACAATGAGCAGTTCTTC.

The chain has TRBV28 and TRBJ2-1; D could derive from TRBD1 or TRBD2 (5 bases each). Germline CDR1 MDHEN, CDR2 SYDVKM. This CDR3 is built from 17 residues. V was cut by 6 bases and J by 0 bases, with 18 bases left in between. The CDR3 DNA is TGTGCCAGCAGGGAAGTAGGGACCAGCGGCTCCTACAATGAGCAGTTCTTC. This translates into CASREVGTSGSYNEQFF. Together with reference TRBV28 and TRBJ2-1, the CDR3 gives the full variable domain: DVKVTQSSRYLVKRTGEKVFLECVQDMDHENMFWYRQDPGLGLRLIYFSYDVKMKEKGDIPEGYSVSREKKERFSLILESASTNQTSMYLCASREVGTSGSYNEQFFGPGTRLTVL.

The chain is built from TRBV3-1 (or the pseudogene TRBV3-2) and TRBJ1-4, with D tentatively TRBD1 (5 bases). V dropped 2 bases and J dropped 5 bases, with 21 bases sitting between them. The CDR3 sequence is 18 residues long. Per germline, CDR1 LGHDT and CDR2 YNNKEL (reference sequence). CDR3 protein: CASSQRTRGVGGNEKLFF. The CDR3 nucleotides are TGTGCCAGCAGCCAAAGGACAAGGGGTGTGGGGGGAAATGAAAAACTGTTTTTT.

This chain links TRBV30 with TRBJ1-2, with D unclear. V lost 2 bases and J lost 4, with 8 bases in between. Germline V gives CDR1 GTSNPN, CDR2 SVGIG (reference sequence). This CDR3 is 12 amino acids long. This CDR3 reads CAWSPDPYGYTF. CDR3 DNA sequence: TGTGCCTGGAGTCCAGACCCCTATGGCTACACCTTC.

The chain uses TRBV6-5 and TRBJ1-1, with 9 bases fitting TRBD1. J lost 7 bases, V lost 6 bases, and 12 bases had no gene match. Germline loops: CDR1 MNHEY, CDR2 SVGAGI. This CDR3 has 15 amino acids. The CDR3, as DNA: TGTGCCAGCAGCGGGACAGGGCGAAGTAGGGATGAAGCTTTCTTT. This sequence encodes CASSGTGRSRDEAFF.

CDR3 nucleotides: TGTGCCAGCAGCTTAAGGAGGGGCGGGAATGAAAAACTGTTTTTT. This encodes CASSLRRGGNEKLFF. J is TRBJ1-4 and V is TRBV7-9, with D perhaps TRBD1 (5 bases). The germline V and J ends were trimmed by 2 bases and 5 bases, with 12 bases remaining between them. There are 15 residues in the CDR3. Germline V gene data show CDR1 as SEHNR and CDR2 as FQNEAQ (reference sequence).

The chain has TRBV30 and TRBJ1-1; D possibly corresponds to TRBD1 (6 bases). The CDR3 has 14 amino acids. V lost 2 bases and J 1 base, leaving 11 bases between the germline ends. From germline, CDR1 is GTSNPN and CDR2 SVGIG (reference sequence). The CDR3 loop reads CAWSPGVGNTEAFF. The CDR3 region has the DNA TGTGCCTGGAGTCCAGGGGTGGGGAACACTGAAGCTTTCTTT.

This clone has just one count. The rearrangement joins TRBV27 to TRBJ2-1; 7 positions match TRBD2. V was pared by 0 bases and J by 7 bases, with 6 bases of the junction left unmatched. The CDR3 sequence is 15 residues long. Germline V gene lookup returns CDR1 MNHEY and CDR2 SMNVEV (reference sequence). CDR3 nucleotide sequence: TGTGCCAGCAGTTTATCCACCGGGGGGAAAAATGAGCAGTTCTTC. As protein: CASSLSTGGKNEQFF.

The rearrangement uses TRBV4-2 and TRBJ2-7; D gene ambiguous. Between the trimmed V and J ends, which lost 0 bases and 1 base, there was a span of 4 bases. This CDR3 is built from 13 residues. Germline V lookup: CDR1 LGHNA, CDR2 YNFKEQ. CDR3 DNA sequence: TGTGCCAGCAGCCAAGAGACTTCCTACGAGCAGTACTTC. This gives the protein CASSQETSYEQYF.

The rearrangement links TRBV3-1 (or the pseudogene TRBV3-2) to TRBJ1-1; D is uncertain. Germline V gives CDR1 LGHDT, CDR2 YNNKEL (reference sequence). The CDR3 is 14 residues long. V was cut by 2 bases and J by 0 bases, with 7 bases left in between. The CDR3 DNA reads TGTGCCAGCAGCCAATCAGAAGTGAACACTGAAGCTTTCTTT. It yields the protein CASSQSEVNTEAFF.